This T cell receptor beta chain was found in a study of blood T cell repertoires in COVID-19. The table came from immunoSEQ multiplex PCR; TCRdb's copy has only in-frame clones and leaves some out. The sample has about 120,000 clones, around four fifths seen once. Trimming cost V 0 bases and J 5 bases, with 6 bases left between them. Looked up from germline, CDR1 is SGHRS and CDR2 is YFSETQ. The CDR3 is 14 residues long. The TCR was taken from a man aged 55 to 70 with acute or convalescent COVID-19. V and J are TRBV5-1 and TRBJ1-6; D uncertain. The sample consisted of peripheral blood. DNA for the CDR3: TGCGCCAGCAGCTTGGGACGGGATAATTCACCCCTCCACTTT. Its protein is CASSLGRDNSPLHF.